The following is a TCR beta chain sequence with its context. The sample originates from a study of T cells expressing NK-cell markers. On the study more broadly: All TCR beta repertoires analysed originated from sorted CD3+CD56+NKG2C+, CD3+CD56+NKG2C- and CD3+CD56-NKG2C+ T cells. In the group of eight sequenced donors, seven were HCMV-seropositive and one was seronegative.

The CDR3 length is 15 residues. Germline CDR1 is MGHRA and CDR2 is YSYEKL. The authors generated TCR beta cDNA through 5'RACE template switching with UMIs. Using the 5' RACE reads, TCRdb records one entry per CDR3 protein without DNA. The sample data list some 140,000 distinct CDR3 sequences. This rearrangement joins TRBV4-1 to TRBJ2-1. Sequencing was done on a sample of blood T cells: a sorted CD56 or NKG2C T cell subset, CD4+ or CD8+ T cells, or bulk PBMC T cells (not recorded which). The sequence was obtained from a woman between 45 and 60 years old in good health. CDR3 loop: CASSQSTSPTAEWFF.